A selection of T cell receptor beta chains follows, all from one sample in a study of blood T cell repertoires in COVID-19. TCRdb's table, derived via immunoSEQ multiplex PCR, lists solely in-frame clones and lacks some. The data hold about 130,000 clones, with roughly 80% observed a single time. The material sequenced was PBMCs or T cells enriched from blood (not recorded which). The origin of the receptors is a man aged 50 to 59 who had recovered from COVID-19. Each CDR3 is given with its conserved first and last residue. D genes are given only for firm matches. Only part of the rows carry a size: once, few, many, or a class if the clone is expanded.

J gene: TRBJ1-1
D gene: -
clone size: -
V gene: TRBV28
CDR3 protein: CASSQNTEAFF
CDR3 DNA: TGTGCCAGCAGTCAGAACACTGAAGCTTTCTTT

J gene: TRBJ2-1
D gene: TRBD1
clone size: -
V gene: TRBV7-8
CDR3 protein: CASSFGTGGVDEQFF
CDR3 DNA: TGTGCCAGCAGCTTTGGGACAGGGGGCGTGGATGAGCAGTTCTTC

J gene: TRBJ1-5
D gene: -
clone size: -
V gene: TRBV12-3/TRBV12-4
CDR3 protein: CASRLRPQPQHF
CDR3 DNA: TGTGCCAGCAGACTAAGGCCTCAGCCCCAGCATTTT

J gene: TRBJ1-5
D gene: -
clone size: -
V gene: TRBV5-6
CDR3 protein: CASSSGEDQPQHF
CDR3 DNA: TGTGCCAGCAGCTCGGGGGAAGATCAGCCCCAGCATTTT

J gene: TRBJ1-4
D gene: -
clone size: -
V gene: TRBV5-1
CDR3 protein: CASSPRPTAGEKLFF
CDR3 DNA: TGCGCCAGCAGCCCCCGGCCCACCGCGGGGGAAAAACTGTTTTTT

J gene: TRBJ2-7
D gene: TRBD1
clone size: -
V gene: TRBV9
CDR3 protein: CASSPRPGTGLGAYEQYF
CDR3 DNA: TGTGCCAGCAGCCCACGTCCCGGGACAGGGTTGGGAGCCTACGAGCAGTACTTC

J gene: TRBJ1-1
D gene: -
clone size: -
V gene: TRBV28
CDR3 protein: CASSFEARGTEAFF
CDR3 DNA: TGTGCCAGCAGTTTCGAGGCGCGGGGGACTGAAGCTTTCTTT

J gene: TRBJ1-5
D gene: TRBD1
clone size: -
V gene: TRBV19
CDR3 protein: CASSIGTGSNQPQHF
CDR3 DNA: TGTGCCAGTAGTATTGGGACAGGTAGCAATCAGCCCCAGCATTTT

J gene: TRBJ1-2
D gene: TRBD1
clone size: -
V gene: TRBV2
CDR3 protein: CASSKGGQGIYGYTF
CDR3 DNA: TGTGCCAGCAGTAAGGGGGGACAGGGGATTTATGGCTACACCTTC

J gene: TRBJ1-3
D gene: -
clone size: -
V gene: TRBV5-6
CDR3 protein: CASSFDVGGFSGNTIYF
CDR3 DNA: TGTGCCAGCAGCTTCGACGTAGGAGGTTTCTCTGGAAACACCATATATTTT

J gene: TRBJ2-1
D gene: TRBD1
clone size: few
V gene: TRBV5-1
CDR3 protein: CASGSGTGNPYNEQFF
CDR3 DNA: TGCGCCAGCGGGTCCGGGACAGGGAACCCCTACAATGAGCAGTTCTTC

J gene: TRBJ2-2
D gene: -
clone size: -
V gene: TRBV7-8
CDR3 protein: CASSLNRGGTGELFF
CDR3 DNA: TGTGCCAGCAGCTTAAACAGGGGGGGTACCGGGGAGCTGTTTTTT

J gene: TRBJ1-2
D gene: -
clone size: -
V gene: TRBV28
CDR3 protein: CASSLGAGNYGYTF
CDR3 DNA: TGTGCCAGCAGTTTAGGTGCAGGGAACTATGGCTACACCTTC

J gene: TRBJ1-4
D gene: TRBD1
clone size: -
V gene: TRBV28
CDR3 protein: CASSLTQGGKLFF
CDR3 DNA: TGTGCCAGCAGTTTGACCCAGGGGGGAAAACTGTTTTTT

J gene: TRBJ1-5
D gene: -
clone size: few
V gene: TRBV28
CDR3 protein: CASSLYLGVRRGNQPQHF
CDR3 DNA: TGTGCCAGCAGTTTATACTTGGGCGTCCGACGGGGGAATCAGCCCCAGCATTTT

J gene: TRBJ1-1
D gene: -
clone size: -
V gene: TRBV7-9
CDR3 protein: CASSFVEEAFF
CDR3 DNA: TGTGCCAGCAGCTTTGTAGAGGAAGCTTTCTTT

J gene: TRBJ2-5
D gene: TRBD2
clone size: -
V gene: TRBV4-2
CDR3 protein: CASSQDLTSGGQETQYF
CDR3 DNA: TGTGCCAGCAGCCAAGATCTGACTAGCGGGGGCCAAGAGACCCAGTACTTC

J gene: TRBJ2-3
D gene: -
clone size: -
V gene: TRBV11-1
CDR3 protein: CASSLSKTGVGDTQYF
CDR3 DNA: TGTGCCAGCAGCTTAAGTAAAACGGGGGTCGGAGATACGCAGTATTTT

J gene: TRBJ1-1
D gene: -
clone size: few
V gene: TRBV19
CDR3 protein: CASSISGGLSTEAFF
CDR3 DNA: TGTGCCAGTAGTATTTCTGGGGGCCTGAGCACTGAAGCTTTCTTT

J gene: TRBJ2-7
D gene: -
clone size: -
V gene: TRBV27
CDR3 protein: CASSTTGIPYEQYF
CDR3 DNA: TGTGCCAGCAGTACGACAGGAATCCCCTACGAGCAGTACTTC

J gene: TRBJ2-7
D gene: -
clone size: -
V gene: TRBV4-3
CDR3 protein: CASSQDWQAYEQYF
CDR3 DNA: TGCGCCAGCAGCCAAGATTGGCAGGCCTACGAGCAGTACTTC

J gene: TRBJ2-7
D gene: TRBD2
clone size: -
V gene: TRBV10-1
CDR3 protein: CASGTSGAYEQYF
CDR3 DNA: TGCGCCAGCGGTACCAGCGGGGCCTACGAGCAGTACTTC

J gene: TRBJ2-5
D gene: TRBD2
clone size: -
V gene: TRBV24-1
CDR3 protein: CATSDPGDRVRGGSQETQYF
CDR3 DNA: TGTGCCACCAGTGACCCCGGTGATAGAGTCCGGGGGGGATCACAAGAGACCCAGTACTTC

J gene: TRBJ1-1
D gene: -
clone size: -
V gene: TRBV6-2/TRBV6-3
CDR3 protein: CASSDPGITEAFF
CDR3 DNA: TGTGCCAGCAGTGACCCAGGGATTACTGAAGCTTTCTTT

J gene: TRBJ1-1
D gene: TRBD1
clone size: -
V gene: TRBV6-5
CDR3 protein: CASSPHQGAVTEAFF
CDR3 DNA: TGTGCCAGCAGTCCGCACCAGGGGGCTGTCACTGAAGCTTTCTTT

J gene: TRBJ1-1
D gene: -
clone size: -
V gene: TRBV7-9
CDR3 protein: CASSPTHEAFF
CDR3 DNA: TGTGCCAGCAGCCCAACACATGAAGCTTTCTTT

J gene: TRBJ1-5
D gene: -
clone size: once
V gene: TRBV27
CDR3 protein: CASSLQGLYNQPQHF
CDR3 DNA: TGTGCCAGCAGTTTACAGGGACTTTACAATCAGCCCCAGCATTTT

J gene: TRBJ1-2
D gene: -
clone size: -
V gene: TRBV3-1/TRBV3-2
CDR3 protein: CASSQDQGGWGGYTF
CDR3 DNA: TGTGCCAGCAGCCAAGATCAGGGAGGCTGGGGTGGCTACACCTTC

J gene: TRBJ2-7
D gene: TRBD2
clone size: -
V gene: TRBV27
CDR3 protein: CASSSRGGAGEQYF
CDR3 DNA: TGTGCCAGCAGTTCTCGCGGGGGGGCAGGCGAGCAGTACTTC

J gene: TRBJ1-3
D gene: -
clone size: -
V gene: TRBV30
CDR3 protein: CASVSGASNTIYF
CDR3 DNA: TGTGCCTCGGTCTCAGGGGCTTCAAACACCATATATTTT